Below, 3 T cell receptor beta chains from the same sample are listed, as sequenced in a study of response to subunit inactivated influenza vaccine. TCRdb fed the RT-PCR reads into MiXCR, producing one record per CDR3 protein. The sample lists a few hundred thousand distinct CDR3 sequences; 22% were seen once. The material was PBMCs from blood, obtained about 20 months after vaccination. The receptors originated from a man aged 45 to 75 who received an inactivated influenza vaccine.

This chain uses TRBV6-5 with TRBJ2-1, with 10 positions matching TRBD2. CDR3 size: 15 residues. The V gene's germline CDR1 is MNHEY and CDR2 SVGAGI. The trim removed 3 bases at V and 6 bases at J, leaving 5 bases unmatched. The CDR3 loop reads CASSYGTSATNEQFF. In DNA, the CDR3 is TGTGCCAGCAGTTATGGGACTAGCGCAACCAATGAGCAGTTCTTC.

The chain uses TRBV18 and TRBJ2-5; a weak D match, TRBD2 (6 bases). This CDR3 is 15 amino acids long. V lost 3 bases, J lost 10 bases, and 21 bases lay in between. Germline CDR1 reads KGHSH; CDR2 reads LQKENI. The CDR3 region has the DNA TGTGCCAGCTCACCGGTTCCGGGACTCTGGGCGGACCAGTACTTC. Amino acid sequence: CASSPVPGLWADQYF. Full variable domain (remainder filled in from reference TRBV18 and TRBJ2-5): NAGVMQNPRHLVRRRGQEARLRCSPMKGHSHVYWYRQLPEEGLKFMVYLQKENIIDESGMPKERFSAEFPKEGPSILRIQQVVRGDSAAYFCASSPVPGLWADQYFGPGTRLLVL.

The chain employs TRBV27 and TRBJ2-7; D not resolved. The germline CDR1 and CDR2 sequences are MNHEY and SMNVEV (reference sequence). This CDR3 has 14 amino acids. Trimming took 0 bases from V and 1 from J, leaving 7 bases between them. DNA for the CDR3: TGTGCCAGCAGTTTATCGGGGTTATCCTACGAGCAGTACTTC. Its protein product is CASSLSGLSYEQYF.